These 32 T cell receptor beta chains originate from one sample sequenced in a study of blood T cell repertoires in COVID-19. The repertoire was sequenced with immunoSEQ multiplex PCR; TCRdb's copy has only in-frame clones and lacks some. The repertoire holds more than 85,000 clones, with more than 70% as singletons. Sequencing used peripheral blood. Source of these receptors: a woman older than 75 with acute or convalescent COVID-19.

The chain recombines TRBV9 with TRBJ2-7, with 8 positions matching TRBD1. The length of the CDR3 is 13 residues. Germline lookup yields CDR1 SGDLS and CDR2 YYNGEE. After removal of 6 bases from V and 7 bases from J, the junction contained 9 bases not matched to a gene. CDR3 loop: CASKGQGSVEQYF. CDR3 DNA sequence: TGTGCCAGCAAAGGACAGGGCTCAGTAGAGCAGTACTTC.

The chain is built from TRBV28 and TRBJ2-1, with 8 positions matching TRBD2. Germline V lookup: CDR1 MDHEN, CDR2 SYDVKM. Germline trimming cut 5 bases from V and 5 bases from J; bases unmatched to any gene: 11. The CDR3 totals 16 residues. CDR3 nucleotides: TGTGCCAGCAGTCCGCCCGGGACTAGTAGGAACAATGAGCAGTTCTTC. This gives the protein CASSPPGTSRNNEQFF.

The gene calls are TRBV6-5 and TRBJ2-2; a possible D gene is TRBD1 (6 bases). There are 15 residues in the CDR3. The ends were cut back, 6 bases at V and 7 bases at J, with 18 bases in the middle. The V gene's germline CDR1 is MNHEY and CDR2 SVGAGI. The CDR3 here is CASSFTGTYGGELFF. The CDR3 bases are TGTGCCAGCAGCTTCACAGGGACCTACGGCGGGGAGCTGTTTTTT.

The V gene is TRBV11-2, the J gene TRBJ1-1, with 7 nucleotides matching TRBD1. The J segment lost 4 bases and the V segment lost 6 bases, leaving 17 bases of the junction unmatched. The germline CDR1 and CDR2 sequences are SGHAT and FQNNGV. This CDR3 has 17 residues. CDR3 bases: TGTGCCAGCAGTGTGACAGGGCGGGCTTCAACGGGCACTGAAGCTTTCTTT. Translation: CASSVTGRASTGTEAFF. Looking up the rest from reference TRBV11-2 and TRBJ1-1 gives the full variable domain: EAGVAQSPRYKIIEKRQSVAFWCNPISGHATLYWYQQILGQGPKLLIQFQNNGVVDDSQLPKDRFSAERLKGVDSTLKIQPAKLEDSAVYLCASSVTGRASTGTEAFFGQGTRLTVV.

The rearrangement joins TRBV29-1 to TRBJ1-3; 7 nucleotides align to TRBD1. The CDR3 totals 12 residues. J gave up 4 bases and V 6 bases, and 3 bases lay outside the gene matches. Germline CDR1 and CDR2: SQVTM and ANQGSEA. In nucleotides, the CDR3 is TGCAGCGTGACAGGGCTCGGAAACACCATATATTTT. It encodes CSVTGLGNTIYF.

The count of this clone is one. The CDR3 region is CASSPYWATSGNTIYF. The CDR3 coding sequence is TGTGCCAGCAGCCCCTATTGGGCCACCTCTGGAAACACCATATATTTT. This chain links TRBV3-1 (or the pseudogene TRBV3-2) with TRBJ1-3; D is ambiguous. The V gene's germline CDR1 is LGHDT and CDR2 YNNKEL (reference sequence). CDR3 length: 16 amino acids. The ends were cut back, 4 bases at V and 0 bases at J, with 13 bases in the middle.

This chain connects TRBV19 to TRBJ1-2; 12 bases align to TRBD1. V trimming: 5 bases; J trimming: 4 bases; junction bases outside the gene matches: 11. The CDR3 is made up of 17 amino acids. Germline CDR1 LNHDA, CDR2 SQIVND (reference sequence). DNA for the CDR3: TGTGCCAGTAGTTTTTCCGGGACAGGGGGCTTTCGCTATGGCTACACCTTC. Its translation: CASSFSGTGGFRYGYTF.

In DNA form, the CDR3 reads TGTGCCATCAGCTTCGACAGGGGCATGGATGGCTACACCTTC. Protein product: CAISFDRGMDGYTF. J is TRBJ1-2 and V is TRBV10-3, with 8 bases aligning to TRBD1. There are 14 residues in the CDR3. The V gene's germline CDR1 is ENHRY and CDR2 SYGVKD. Trimming cost V 6 bases and J 6 bases; bases outside gene matches: 9.

The chain is built from TRBV10-1 and TRBJ1-1; 8 bases are a match to TRBD1. Per germline, CDR1 WNHNN and CDR2 SYGVQD (reference sequence). V shed 6 bases and J 0 bases; nucleotides not matched to a gene: 9. The CDR3 runs 16 residues. The CDR3 DNA follows: TGCGCCAGCAGAGCCCGGACAGGGAGAATGAACACTGAAGCTTTCTTT. It translates to CASRARTGRMNTEAFF.

This clone occurred once. The J gene is TRBJ2-5, the V gene TRBV7-9, with 7 bases lining up with TRBD2. Germline trimming cut 5 bases from V and 3 bases from J; bases unmatched to any gene: 6. This CDR3 region has 14 residues. Germline assignment: CDR1 SEHNR and CDR2 FQNEAQ (reference sequence). CDR3 bases: TGTGCCAGCAGCCGTAGACTAGCAGAAGAGACCCAGTACTTC. Protein product: CASSRRLAEETQYF.

The rearrangement links TRBV7-9 to TRBJ2-1; the D gene is possibly TRBD1 (6 bases). Germline V CDR1 and CDR2: SEHNR, FQNEAQ (reference sequence). With 5 bases removed from V and 4 bases from J, the gap between germline ends came to 18 bases. The CDR3 has 16 amino acids. The CDR3 DNA sequence: TGTGCCAGCAGCCCGCCGGGACACTCTGGGTACAATGAGCAGTTCTTC. Its protein product is CASSPPGHSGYNEQFF.

The chain recombines TRBV3-1 (or the pseudogene TRBV3-2) with TRBJ1-2; D is possibly TRBD1 (5 bases). V was pared by 1 base and J by 2 bases, with 8 bases between. Germline CDR1 reads LGHDT; CDR2 reads YNNKEL (reference sequence). The CDR3 sequence is 14 residues long. The CDR3 DNA reads TGTGCCAGCAGCCAAGGGGGCAGGAACTATGGCTACACCTTC. It codes for CASSQGGRNYGYTF.

V and J are TRBV5-1 and TRBJ2-3; 8 nucleotides match TRBD2. CDR1 is SGHRS, CDR2 YFSETQ, per germline. After removal of 0 bases from V and 4 bases from J, the junction contained 7 bases not matched to a gene. The CDR3 is made up of 16 amino acids. Here the CDR3 reads CASSLVPSGRSDTQYF. The CDR3 nucleotides read TGCGCCAGCAGCTTGGTACCTAGCGGGCGATCAGATACGCAGTATTTT.

The chain couples TRBV19 to TRBJ1-2; TRBD1 is a possible D gene (6 bases). The CDR3 runs 13 residues. Germline CDR1 reads LNHDA; CDR2 reads SQIVND (reference sequence). V was cut by 7 bases and J by 2 bases, with 11 bases left in between. For the CDR3, the DNA is TGTGCCAGTACCGGACAGTCGAACTATGGCTACACCTTC. As protein: CASTGQSNYGYTF.

The V gene is TRBV28, the J gene TRBJ2-3; D is undetermined. This CDR3 has 17 residues. Germline V gene data show CDR1 as MDHEN and CDR2 as SYDVKM. V was shortened by 6 bases and J by 0 bases, with 19 bases between the two germline ends. CDR3 in amino acids: CASRGRVSPSSTDTQYF. In nucleotides, the CDR3 is TGTGCCAGCAGAGGTCGGGTTTCACCTTCTAGCACAGATACGCAGTATTTT.

The chain employs TRBV28 and TRBJ2-1; D call uncertain. Per germline, CDR1 MDHEN and CDR2 SYDVKM. There are 15 residues in the CDR3. Trimming took 8 bases from V and 0 from J, leaving 14 bases between them. The CDR3 region has the DNA TGTGCCAGCTGCCTGGCCCCCTGCTCCTACAATGAGCAGTTCTTC. Protein: CASCLAPCSYNEQFF.

CDR3 nucleotides: TGTGCCAGCAGCGTAGTGCGGGGGGCTGAAGCTTTCTTT. Amino acid sequence: CASSVVRGAEAFF. The chain employs TRBV9 and TRBJ1-1, with D possibly TRBD1 on 5 matching bases. The CDR3 spans 13 residues. V lost 0 bases to trimming and J lost 6 bases, with 9 bases between them. Germline CDR1 SGDLS, CDR2 YYNGEE.

The chain is built from TRBV2 and TRBJ1-3; TRBD1 matches 9 bases. Looked up from germline, CDR1 is SNHLY and CDR2 is FYNNEI. V shed 9 bases, J shed 2 bases, and the junction held 11 bases outside the gene matches. The CDR3 extends over 16 amino acids. The CDR3 sequence is CARSRGQGSAGNTIYF. DNA for the CDR3: TGTGCCAGGAGCCGTGGACAGGGGTCAGCTGGAAACACCATATATTTT.

The chain combines TRBV27 with TRBJ2-3; the match to TRBD1 covers 10 bases. Germline V gene sequence: CDR1 MNHEY, CDR2 SMNVEV (reference sequence). V gave up 7 bases and J gave up 6 bases; unmatched junction bases: 13. The CDR3 runs 16 residues. The CDR3 here is CASTLPPGQGPDTQYF. In DNA, the CDR3 is TGTGCCAGCACCCTTCCACCGGGACAGGGGCCGGATACGCAGTATTTT.

The V and J genes are TRBV3-1 (or the pseudogene TRBV3-2) and TRBJ1-2, with D perhaps matching TRBD1 (5 bases). The CDR3 loop spans 14 amino acids. Germline-derived CDR1 and CDR2 are LGHDT and YNNKEL (reference sequence). V was cut by 4 bases and J by 10 bases, with 19 bases left in between. CDR3 loop: CASSRGLGMLDYTF. As DNA, the CDR3 is TGTGCCAGCAGCCGGGGACTAGGAATGTTGGACTACACCTTC.

The V and J genes are TRBV19 and TRBJ1-1; TRBD1 is a possible D gene (6 bases). The V end was cut by 7 bases, the J end by 1 base, with 10 bases between. Germline V gives CDR1 LNHDA, CDR2 SQIVND (reference sequence). The CDR3 length is 13 residues. CDR3 in DNA: TGTGCCAGTAAGGACAGAACGAACACTGAAGCTTTCTTT. It yields the protein CASKDRTNTEAFF.

V usage is TRBV18 and J usage is TRBJ1-6, with unresolved D. The CDR3 covers 14 residues. V was shortened by 4 bases and J by 5 bases, with 9 bases between the two germline ends. Per the germline V gene, CDR1 is KGHSH and CDR2 is LQKENI. This CDR3 is CASSQDQDNSPLHF. For the CDR3, the DNA is TGTGCCAGCTCACAAGACCAGGATAATTCACCCCTCCACTTT.

The genes are TRBV9 and TRBJ1-5; 8 bases line up with TRBD1. The trim removed 0 bases at V and 3 bases at J, leaving 2 bases unmatched. This CDR3 is built from 15 residues. Germline assignment: CDR1 SGDLS and CDR2 YYNGEE. The CDR3 coding sequence is TGTGCCAGCAGCGTAGGACAGGGGAACAATCAGCCCCAGCATTTT. It translates to CASSVGQGNNQPQHF.

This chain connects TRBV2 to TRBJ2-2, with D unresolved. The germline gives CDR1 SNHLY, CDR2 FYNNEI. The CDR3 sequence is 12 residues long. The V gene lost 6 bases and the J gene lost 4 bases, with 6 bases spanning the gap. The CDR3, as DNA: TGTGCCAGCAGGAGGCCCACCGGGGAGCTGTTTTTT. Its translation: CASRRPTGELFF.

This chain uses TRBV30 with TRBJ1-5; TRBD1 aligns across 7 bases. Germline V gene lookup returns CDR1 GTSNPN and CDR2 SVGIG (reference sequence). The length of the CDR3 is 15 residues. V shed 3 bases, J shed 5 bases, and the junction held 10 bases outside the gene matches. The CDR3 is CAWRKKGQEDQPQHF. CDR3 bases: TGTGCCTGGAGGAAAAAAGGACAGGAAGATCAGCCCCAGCATTTT.

This chain joins TRBV9 and TRBJ2-7, with TRBD1 matching 8 bases. V shed 3 bases, J shed 1 base, and the junction held 6 bases outside the gene matches. This CDR3 is 15 amino acids long. CDR1 SGDLS and CDR2 YYNGEE come from the germline V gene. CDR3: CASSETGEGSYEQYF. CDR3 sequence (DNA): TGTGCCAGCAGCGAGACAGGGGAAGGTTCCTACGAGCAGTACTTC.

The genes are TRBV7-8 and TRBJ2-7; 10 bases align to TRBD2. Germline CDR1 SGHVS, CDR2 FQNEAQ. The CDR3 is 14 amino acids. J lost 4 bases, V lost 5 bases, and 5 bases had no gene match. CDR3 in DNA: TGTGCCAGCAGCCTTACTAGCGGGGTATACGAGCAGTACTTC. As protein: CASSLTSGVYEQYF.

This clone was observed at least ten times. J is TRBJ1-1 and V is TRBV7-2; tentatively, D is TRBD1 (5 bases). CDR1 is SGHTA and CDR2 is FQGNSA in the germline V gene. V was cut by 0 bases and J by 1 base, with 6 bases left in between. This CDR3 is 14 amino acids long. Written as DNA, the CDR3 is TGTGCCAGCAGCTTAGCCAGGGCGAACACTGAAGCTTTCTTT. This translates into CASSLARANTEAFF. Full variable domain (rest looked up from reference TRBV7-2 and TRBJ1-1): GAGVSQSPSNKVTEKGKDVELRCDPISGHTALYWYRQSLGQGLEFLIYFQGNSAPDKSGLPSDRFSAERTGGSVSTLTIQRTQQEDSAVYLCASSLARANTEAFFGQGTRLTVV.

The rearrangement links TRBV15 to TRBJ2-2; D is uncertain. Trimming removed 0 bases at V and 3 bases at J, with 5 bases between. Germline loops: CDR1 LNHNV, CDR2 YYDKDF (reference sequence). CDR3 length equals 14 residues. The DNA for the CDR3 is TGTGCCACCAGCAGAGATCCGTACACCGGGGAGCTGTTTTTT. Translated: CATSRDPYTGELFF. Complete variable domain (other parts from reference TRBV15 and TRBJ2-2): DAMVIQNPRYQVTQFGKPVTLSCSQTLNHNVMYWYQQKSSQAPKLLFHYYDKDFNNEADTPDNFQSRRPNTSFCFLDIRSPGLGDTAMYLCATSRDPYTGELFFGEGSRLTVL.

The rearrangement uses TRBV20-1 and TRBJ1-1; D may be TRBD1 (5 bases). CDR3 length equals 12 residues. Germline CDR1 reads DFQATT; CDR2 reads SNEGSKA (reference sequence). V dropped 3 bases and J dropped 7 bases, with 12 bases sitting between them. The CDR3 DNA reads TGCAGTGCTAGTATGGGGGGGGATGAAGCTTTCTTT. This encodes CSASMGGDEAFF.

CDR3 amino acids: CASSPTGVEGRNTQYF. The CDR3 nucleotides read TGTGCCAGCAGCCCAACGGGGGTCGAGGGGAGGAATACGCAGTATTTT. The genes are TRBV25-1 and TRBJ2-3; TRBD2 might be the D (6 bases). Looked up from germline, CDR1 is MGHDK and CDR2 is SYGVNS. The V and J ends lost 6 bases and 7 bases respectively, with 23 bases between them. The CDR3 loop spans 16 amino acids.

The rearrangement uses TRBV11-2 and TRBJ2-5; the match to TRBD1 covers 8 bases. The V gene end was trimmed by 5 bases and the J gene end by 7 bases; junction bases not matched to a gene: 9. Germline V lookup: CDR1 SGHAT, CDR2 FQNNGV. The CDR3 has 14 residues. The CDR3 sequence: CASSRGQGRLTQYF. The CDR3 coding sequence is TGTGCCAGCAGCCGCGGACAGGGACGGTTGACCCAGTACTTC. The full variable domain, with the rest looked up from reference TRBV11-2 and TRBJ2-5, is EAGVAQSPRYKIIEKRQSVAFWCNPISGHATLYWYQQILGQGPKLLIQFQNNGVVDDSQLPKDRFSAERLKGVDSTLKIQPAKLEDSAVYLCASSRGQGRLTQYFGPGTRLLVL.